The clone carrying this T cell receptor (beta chain) was recorded a few times. Its antigen is unidentified. Sequenced by immunoSEQ multiplex PCR; TCRdb stores in-frame clones only, minus some. The repertoire holds roughly 160,000 clones, with roughly four fifths as singletons. The V end was cut by 5 bases, the J end by 2 bases, with 11 bases between. CDR3 length: 14 amino acids. The germline gives CDR1 MNHNS, CDR2 SASEGT. These data belong to a study of cytotoxic CD8 clonotypes in ibrutinib-treated CLL. Study at large: IGHV unmutated around 17; relapsed/refractory 10 to 11; treatment-naive under 16. Response sampling came at median around eleven months of treatment, ranging roughly 6 to 36 months. Study-level points and caveats: Baseline clonality, above age-matched healthy donor levels, tracked circulating CD8+ T-cell counts.

The source was PBMCs, collected after 24 months of ibrutinib treatment. This clonotype originated in a human donor with chronic lymphocytic leukemia. The J gene is TRBJ2-3, the V gene TRBV6-1; D is perhaps TRBD1 or TRBD2 (5 bases each). The CDR3 nucleotides are TGTGCCAGCAGTTCGGGACCTCTCACAGATACGCAGTATTTT. Encoded protein: CASSSGPLTDTQYF.